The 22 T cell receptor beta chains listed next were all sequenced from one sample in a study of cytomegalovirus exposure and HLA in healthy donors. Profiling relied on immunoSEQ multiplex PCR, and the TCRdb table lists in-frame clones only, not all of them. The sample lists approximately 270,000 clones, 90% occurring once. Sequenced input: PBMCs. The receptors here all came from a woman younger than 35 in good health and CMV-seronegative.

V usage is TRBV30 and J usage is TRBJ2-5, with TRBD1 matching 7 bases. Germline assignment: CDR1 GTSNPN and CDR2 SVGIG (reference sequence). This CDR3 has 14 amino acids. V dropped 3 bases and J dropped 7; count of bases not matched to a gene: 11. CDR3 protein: CAWSKLGQSRTQYF. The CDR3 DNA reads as TGTGCCTGGAGCAAATTGGGACAGTCGCGGACCCAGTACTTC.

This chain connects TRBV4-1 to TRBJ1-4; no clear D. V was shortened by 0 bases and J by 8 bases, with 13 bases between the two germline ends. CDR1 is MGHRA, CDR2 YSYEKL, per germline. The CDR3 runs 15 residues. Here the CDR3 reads CASSQEGGFEEKLFF. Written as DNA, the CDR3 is TGCGCCAGCAGCCAAGAAGGAGGGTTTGAGGAAAAACTGTTTTTT.

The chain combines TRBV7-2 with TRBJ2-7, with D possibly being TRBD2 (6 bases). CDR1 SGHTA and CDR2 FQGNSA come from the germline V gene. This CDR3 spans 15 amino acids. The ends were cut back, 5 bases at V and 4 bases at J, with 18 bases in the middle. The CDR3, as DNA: TGTGCCAGCAGCCCGGGACTCCTGATGGGGTACGAGCAGTACTTC. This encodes CASSPGLLMGYEQYF.

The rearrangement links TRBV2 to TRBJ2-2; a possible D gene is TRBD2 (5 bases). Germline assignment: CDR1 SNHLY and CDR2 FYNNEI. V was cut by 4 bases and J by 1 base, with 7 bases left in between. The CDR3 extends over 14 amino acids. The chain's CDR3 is CASSARGNTGELFF. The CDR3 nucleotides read TGTGCCAGCAGTGCCCGGGGGAACACCGGGGAGCTGTTTTTT.

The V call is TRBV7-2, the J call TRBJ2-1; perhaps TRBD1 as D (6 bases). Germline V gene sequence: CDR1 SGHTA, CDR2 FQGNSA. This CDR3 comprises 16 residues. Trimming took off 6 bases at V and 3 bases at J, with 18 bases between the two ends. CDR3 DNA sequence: TGTGCCAGCAGTTCCCCCGGACAGCTTTACTACAATGAGCAGTTCTTC. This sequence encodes CASSSPGQLYYNEQFF.

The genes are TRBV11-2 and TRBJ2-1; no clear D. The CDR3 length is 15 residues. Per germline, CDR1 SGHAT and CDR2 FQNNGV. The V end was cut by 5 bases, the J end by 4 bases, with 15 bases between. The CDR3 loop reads CASSQPTGLYNEQFF. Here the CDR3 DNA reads TGTGCCAGCAGCCAACCGACTGGCCTTTACAATGAGCAGTTCTTC.

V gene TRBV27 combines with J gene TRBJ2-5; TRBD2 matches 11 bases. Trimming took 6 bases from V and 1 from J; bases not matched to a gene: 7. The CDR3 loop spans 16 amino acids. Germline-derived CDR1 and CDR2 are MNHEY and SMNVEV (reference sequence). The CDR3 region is CASRLGTSGAQETQYF. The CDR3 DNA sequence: TGTGCCAGCAGGCTAGGGACTAGCGGAGCCCAAGAGACCCAGTACTTC.

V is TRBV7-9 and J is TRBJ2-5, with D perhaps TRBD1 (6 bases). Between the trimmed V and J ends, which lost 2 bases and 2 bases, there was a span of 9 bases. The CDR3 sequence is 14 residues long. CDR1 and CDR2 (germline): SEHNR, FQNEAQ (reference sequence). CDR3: CASSLQGIQETQYF. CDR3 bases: TGTGCCAGCAGCTTACAGGGGATTCAAGAGACCCAGTACTTC.

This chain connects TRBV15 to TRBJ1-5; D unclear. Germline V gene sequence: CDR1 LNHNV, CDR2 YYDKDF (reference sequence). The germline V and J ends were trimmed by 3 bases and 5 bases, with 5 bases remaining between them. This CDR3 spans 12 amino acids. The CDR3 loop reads CATSSSDQPQHF. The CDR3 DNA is TGTGCCACCAGCAGTTCAGATCAGCCCCAGCATTTT.

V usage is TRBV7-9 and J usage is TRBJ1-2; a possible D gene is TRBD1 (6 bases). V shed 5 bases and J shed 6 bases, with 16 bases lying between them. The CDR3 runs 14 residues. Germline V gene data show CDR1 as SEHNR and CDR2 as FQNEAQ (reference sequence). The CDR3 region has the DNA TGTGCCAGCAGCCGAGACACAGGGATTCATGGCTACACCTTC. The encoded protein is CASSRDTGIHGYTF. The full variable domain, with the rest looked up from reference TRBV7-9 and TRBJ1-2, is DTGVSQNPRHKITKRGQNVTFRCDPISEHNRLYWYRQTLGQGPEFLTYFQNEAQLEKSRLLSDRFSAERPKGSFSTLEIQRTEQGDSAMYLCASSRDTGIHGYTFGSGTRLTVV.

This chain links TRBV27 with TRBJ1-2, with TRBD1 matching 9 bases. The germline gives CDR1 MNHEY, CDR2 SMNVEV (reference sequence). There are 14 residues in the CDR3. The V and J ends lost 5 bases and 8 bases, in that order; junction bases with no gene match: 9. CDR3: CASSDGQGTGGYTF. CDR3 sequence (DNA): TGTGCCAGCAGTGACGGACAGGGGACGGGCGGCTACACCTTC.

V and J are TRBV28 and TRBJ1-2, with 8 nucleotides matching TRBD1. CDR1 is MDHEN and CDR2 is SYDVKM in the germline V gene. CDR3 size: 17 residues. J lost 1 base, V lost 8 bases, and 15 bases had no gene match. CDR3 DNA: TGTGCCAGCGGGGCCTCGGACAGGGACTTCTTTAACTATGGCTACACCTTC. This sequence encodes CASGASDRDFFNYGYTF.

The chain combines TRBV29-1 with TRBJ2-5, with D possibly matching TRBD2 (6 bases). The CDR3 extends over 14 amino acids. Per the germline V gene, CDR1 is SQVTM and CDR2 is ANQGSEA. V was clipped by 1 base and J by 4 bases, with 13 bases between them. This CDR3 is CSVEGGGLGETQYF. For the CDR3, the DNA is TGCAGCGTTGAAGGTGGAGGGTTGGGAGAGACCCAGTACTTC.

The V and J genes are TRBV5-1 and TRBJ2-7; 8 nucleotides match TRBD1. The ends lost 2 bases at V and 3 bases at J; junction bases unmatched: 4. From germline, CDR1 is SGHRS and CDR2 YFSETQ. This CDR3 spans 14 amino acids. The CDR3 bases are TGCGCCAGCAGCTTAACTACAGGGGGCTACGAGCAGTACGTC. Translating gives CASSLTTGGYEQYV.

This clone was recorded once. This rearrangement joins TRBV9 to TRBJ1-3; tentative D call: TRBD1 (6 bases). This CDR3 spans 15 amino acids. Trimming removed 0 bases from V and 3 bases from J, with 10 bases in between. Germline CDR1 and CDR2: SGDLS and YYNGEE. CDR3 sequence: CASSVGGLGGNTIYF. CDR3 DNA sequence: TGTGCCAGCAGCGTAGGGGGGCTTGGTGGAAACACCATATATTTT.

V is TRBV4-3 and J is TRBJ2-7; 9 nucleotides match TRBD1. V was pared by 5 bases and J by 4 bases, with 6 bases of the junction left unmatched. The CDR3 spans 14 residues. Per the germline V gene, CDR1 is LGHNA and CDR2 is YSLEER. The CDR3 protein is CASSTGTGYYEQYF. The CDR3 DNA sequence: TGCGCCAGCAGCACCGGGACAGGGTATTACGAGCAGTACTTC.

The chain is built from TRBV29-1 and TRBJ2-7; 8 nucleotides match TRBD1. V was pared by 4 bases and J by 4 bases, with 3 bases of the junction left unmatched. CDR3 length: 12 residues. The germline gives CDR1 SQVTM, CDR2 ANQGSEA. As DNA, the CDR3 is TGCAGCGTTGGAGGACAGGGTTACGAGCAGTACTTC. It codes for CSVGGQGYEQYF.

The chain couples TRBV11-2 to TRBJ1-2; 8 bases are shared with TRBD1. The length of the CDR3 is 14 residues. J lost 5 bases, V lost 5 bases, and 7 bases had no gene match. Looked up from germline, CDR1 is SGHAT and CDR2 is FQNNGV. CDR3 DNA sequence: TGTGCCAGCAGCGATGTAACAGGGGGGTATGGCTACACCTTC. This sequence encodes CASSDVTGGYGYTF.

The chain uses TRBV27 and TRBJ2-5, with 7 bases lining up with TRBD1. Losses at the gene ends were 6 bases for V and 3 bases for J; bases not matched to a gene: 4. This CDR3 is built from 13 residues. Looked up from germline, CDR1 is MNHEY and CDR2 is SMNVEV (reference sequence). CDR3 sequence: CASRYRGKETQYF. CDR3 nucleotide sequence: TGTGCCAGCAGGTACAGGGGAAAAGAGACCCAGTACTTC.

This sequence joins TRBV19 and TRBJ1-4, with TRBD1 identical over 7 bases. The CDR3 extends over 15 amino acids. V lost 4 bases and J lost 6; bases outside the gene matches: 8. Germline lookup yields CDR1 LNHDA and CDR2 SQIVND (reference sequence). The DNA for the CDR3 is TGTGCCAGTAGTAAAAGACAGGGTGTCGATGAAAAACTGTTTTTT. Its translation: CASSKRQGVDEKLFF.

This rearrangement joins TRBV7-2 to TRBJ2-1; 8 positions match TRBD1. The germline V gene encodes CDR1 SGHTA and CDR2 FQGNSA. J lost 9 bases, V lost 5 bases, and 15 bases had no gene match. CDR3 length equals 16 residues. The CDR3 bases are TGTGCCAGCAGCACAAGACAGGGGTTTGCCTGGGGTGAGCAGTTCTTC. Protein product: CASSTRQGFAWGEQFF.

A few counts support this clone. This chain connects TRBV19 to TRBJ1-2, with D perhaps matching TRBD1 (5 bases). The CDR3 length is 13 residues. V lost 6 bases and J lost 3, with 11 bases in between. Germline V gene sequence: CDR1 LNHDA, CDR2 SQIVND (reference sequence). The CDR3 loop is CASSHPGDYGYTF. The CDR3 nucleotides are TGTGCCAGTAGCCACCCGGGGGACTATGGCTACACCTTC.